Shown below are 20 T cell receptor beta chains from a single sample sequenced in a study of CD4+ T cells in melanoma. Assay: immunoSEQ multiplex PCR; the TCRdb copy retains only in-frame clones and omits some. The data contain more than 15,000 clones, 65% to 85% of them seen just once; the ten biggest clones take up roughly 12%. The specimen was cells from a culture (not recorded whether cultured in vitro). The receptors derive from a human donor with melanoma.

This chain links TRBV5-1 with TRBJ2-3, with D perhaps matching TRBD2 (6 bases). The CDR3 loop spans 16 amino acids. In germline, CDR1 is SGHRS, CDR2 YFSETQ. The V end was cut by 5 bases, the J end by 3 bases, with 19 bases between. The CDR3 reads CASRLGLSGLTDTQYF. The CDR3 DNA reads TGCGCCAGCAGACTCGGACTAAGCGGACTGACAGATACGCAGTATTTT.

The J gene is TRBJ2-3, the V gene TRBV30, with 14 bases lining up with TRBD2. Germline V gene data show CDR1 as GTSNPN and CDR2 as SVGIG (reference sequence). This CDR3 is built from 22 residues. Trimming cost V 2 bases and J 2 bases; bases outside gene matches: 21. The CDR3 loop reads CAWSKTARRLGLAGGFTDTQYF. CDR3 bases: TGTGCCTGGAGTAAGACCGCTCGTAGACTCGGACTAGCGGGGGGTTTCACAGATACGCAGTATTTT.

This clone occurred once. J is TRBJ1-6 and V is TRBV30; D may be TRBD1 (5 bases). The CDR3 spans 13 residues. CDR1 is GTSNPN and CDR2 is SVGIG in the germline V gene (reference sequence). V lost 0 bases to trimming and J lost 14 bases, with 14 bases between them. DNA for the CDR3: TGTGCCTGGAGTGTACCGGAACGGGGGGCCCTCCACTTT. As protein: CAWSVPERGALHF.

The chain combines TRBV30 with TRBJ1-4; D is unclear. Trimming took 4 bases from V and 8 from J, leaving 14 bases between them. The CDR3 is made up of 13 amino acids. The germline CDR1 and CDR2 sequences are GTSNPN and SVGIG (reference sequence). The CDR3, as DNA: TGTGCCTGGACCCCGTCTGGGAGAGAAAAACTGTTTTTT. This encodes CAWTPSGREKLFF.

This chain's CDR3 is CASSEALRGGGTDTQYF. In nucleotides, the CDR3 is TGTGCCAGCAGTGAAGCGCTTCGGGGGGGCGGCACAGATACGCAGTATTTT. The rearrangement joins TRBV2 to TRBJ2-3; 8 nucleotides match TRBD2. Unmatched junction bases numbered 6, after V lost 0 bases and J lost 1 base. Germline CDR1 reads SNHLY; CDR2 reads FYNNEI. CDR3 length: 17 residues.

In DNA, the CDR3 is TGTGCCAGCAGGGGGCGGGAAATCGGAAAACTGTTTTTT. Encoded protein: CASRGREIGKLFF. This sequence joins TRBV25-1 and TRBJ1-4; D is perhaps TRBD1 (5 bases). From germline, CDR1 is MGHDK and CDR2 SYGVNS. With 6 bases removed from V and 10 bases from J, the gap between germline ends came to 15 bases. The CDR3 consists of 13 residues.

This sequence joins TRBV6-6 and TRBJ1-5; D ambiguous. The length of the CDR3 is 14 residues. V lost 5 bases, J lost 1 base, and 9 bases lay in between. The germline gives CDR1 MNHNY, CDR2 SVGAGI (reference sequence). The CDR3 loop reads CASSIRPSNQPQHF. The CDR3 DNA reads as TGTGCCAGCAGTATCCGTCCGAGCAATCAGCCCCAGCATTTT.

V usage is TRBV12-5 and J usage is TRBJ1-5; D gene ambiguous. The CDR3 length is 18 residues. Germline values: CDR1 LGHNT, CDR2 FRNRAP. Trimming left V 1 base short and J 4 bases short, with 20 bases between. The DNA for the CDR3 is TGTGCTAGTGGTTTGGCGAAACTCGGGGAGAGAGGGAATCAGCCCCAGCATTTT. Its protein product is CASGLAKLGERGNQPQHF.

This chain links TRBV6-6 with TRBJ1-6; TRBD1 matches 8 bases. CDR1 and CDR2 from the germline V gene are MNHNY and SVGAGI (reference sequence). The CDR3 is 15 amino acids. V lost 2 bases, J lost 8 bases, and 5 bases stayed unmatched. The CDR3 sequence: CASSYGSGGHSPLHF. The DNA of the CDR3 is TGTGCCAGCAGTTACGGATCAGGGGGCCATTCACCCCTCCACTTT.

As for this clone: The germline gene is not matched at one end of the junction; a read error may be the cause. CDR3 amino acids: CASSAGEGQPQHF. The CDR3 DNA reads as TGCGCCAGCAGTGCGGGTGAGGGACAGCCCCAGCATTTT. The chain carries TRBV6-5 and TRBJ1-5, with D hard to call. CDR3 length: 13 residues. Germline CDR1 is MNHEY and CDR2 is SVGAGI.

The rearrangement uses TRBV19 and TRBJ2-2, with TRBD1 matching 8 bases. V gave up 5 bases and J gave up 4 bases; unmatched junction bases: 3. CDR3 length: 14 residues. Germline V gene lookup returns CDR1 LNHDA and CDR2 SQIVND (reference sequence). The CDR3 sequence: CASSRQGSTGELFF. CDR3 sequence (DNA): TGTGCCAGTAGTCGACAGGGGAGCACCGGGGAGCTGTTTTTT.

The count of this clone is one. V is TRBV7-2 and J is TRBJ1-1; the D gene is possibly TRBD1 (5 bases). CDR1 is SGHTA, CDR2 FQGNSA, per germline. The V end was cut by 1 base, the J end by 1 base, with 13 bases between. The CDR3 extends over 16 amino acids. The CDR3 loop reads CASSLEFGAKNTEAFF. DNA of the CDR3: TGTGCCAGCAGCTTAGAATTTGGGGCCAAGAACACTGAAGCTTTCTTT. Supplemented by reference TRBV7-2 and TRBJ1-1, the full variable domain reads GAGVSQSPSNKVTEKGKDVELRCDPISGHTALYWYRQSLGQGLEFLIYFQGNSAPDKSGLPSDRFSAERTGGSVSTLTIQRTQQEDSAVYLCASSLEFGAKNTEAFFGQGTRLTVV.

This chain joins TRBV7-9 and TRBJ1-2; D might be TRBD1 (5 bases). This CDR3 contains 13 residues. The germline V and J ends were trimmed by 3 bases and 8 bases, with 13 bases remaining between them. Germline V gives CDR1 SEHNR, CDR2 FQNEAQ (reference sequence). In nucleotides, the CDR3 is TGTGCCAGCAGCTTCACCACTCAGGGAGGCTACACCTTC. Encoded protein: CASSFTTQGGYTF.

The chain joins TRBV6-4 to TRBJ1-2; D gene unclear. The length of the CDR3 is 15 residues. Trimming took 6 bases from V and 8 from J, leaving 22 bases between them. In germline, CDR1 is MRHNA, CDR2 SNTAGT. CDR3 coding DNA: TGTGCCAGCAGCGAATCCCGAGTAACCTCGAACGGCTACACCTTC. This translates into CASSESRVTSNGYTF.

The gene calls are TRBV11-2 and TRBJ2-7, with D perhaps matching TRBD2 (6 bases). Germline lookup yields CDR1 SGHAT and CDR2 FQNNGV. This CDR3 has 15 amino acids. The V end was cut by 5 bases, the J end by 2 bases, with 16 bases between. CDR3 in amino acids: CASSQGGKRTYEQYF. DNA for the CDR3: TGTGCCAGCAGCCAAGGCGGGAAGCGTACCTACGAGCAGTACTTC.

This clone has only a few counts. The V and J genes are TRBV29-1 and TRBJ2-2; D gene unclear. The CDR3 extends over 14 amino acids. V lost 3 bases and J lost 6, with 14 bases in between. CDR1 is SQVTM and CDR2 is ANQGSEA in the germline V gene. DNA for the CDR3: TGCAGCGTTGATGGGCCAACCCGGGCCGGGGAGCTGTTTTTT. The encoded protein is CSVDGPTRAGELFF.

The chain links TRBV5-6 to TRBJ2-1; 10 bases fit TRBD2. Germline trimming cut 0 bases from V and 9 bases from J; bases unmatched to any gene: 6. Per the germline V gene, CDR1 is SGHDT and CDR2 is YYEEEE. The CDR3 extends over 15 amino acids. The CDR3 here is CASSLATSGESEQFF. CDR3 bases: TGTGCCAGCAGCTTGGCTACTAGCGGGGAAAGTGAGCAGTTCTTC.

The rearrangement joins TRBV2 to TRBJ2-2, with D hard to call. Between the trimmed V and J ends, which lost 3 bases and 4 bases, there was a span of 6 bases. CDR1 and CDR2 from the germline V gene are SNHLY and FYNNEI. The CDR3 length is 13 residues. The CDR3 DNA reads as TGTGCCAGCAGTGAGAGTGGCACCGGGGAGCTGTTTTTT. It specifies CASSESGTGELFF.

This chain uses TRBV18 with TRBJ2-7; TRBD1 matches at 7 bases. Germline trimming cut 2 bases from V and 6 bases from J; bases unmatched to any gene: 4. Germline V gene data show CDR1 as KGHSH and CDR2 as LQKENI. This CDR3 has 13 amino acids. CDR3 amino acids: CASSPTQGIEQYF. Here the CDR3 DNA reads TGTGCCAGCTCACCAACACAGGGGATCGAGCAGTACTTC.

V and J are TRBV27 and TRBJ1-1; D unclear. V lost 6 bases, J lost 0 bases, and 14 bases lay in between. Germline values: CDR1 MNHEY, CDR2 SMNVEV (reference sequence). The CDR3 spans 15 residues. The CDR3 DNA follows: TGTGCCAGCAGGCTCAGGTGGGCGCTGAACACTGAAGCTTTCTTT. Amino acid sequence: CASRLRWALNTEAFF.